This record looks at one TCR beta chain sequence and its context. What this receptor recognizes is not known. Qualities for individual bases were not recorded, and no much larger clone is one base off. The data were obtained in a study of shared clonotypes between healthy human individuals (dated by TCRdb to about 2020). Regarding the research as a whole: Three men and a couple of women, aged 18 to 49 years, made up the cohort. For each donor, CD4 naive and CD4 memory were each given three plates, CD8 naive was given two plates, and CD8 memory was given one plate. To estimate repertoire size and how much clonotypes are shared between individuals, the study performed deep sequencing of blood TCR repertoires from roughly five healthy adults. Libraries were prepared and TCR repertoires were sequenced by different laboratories using diverse techniques, in order to increase sequencing depth and limit assay-specific biases. Between about 0.94 and 10 billion PBMCs per donor were obtained by leukapheresis.

On the study overall, not on this receptor specifically: About 5% of naive CD4, 3.5% of naive CD8, approximately 2.2% of memory CD4, and 0.4% of memory CD8 clonotypes were shared across several donors. Sampling was restricted to blood, and TCR repertoires in tissue are likely to differ from TCR repertoires in blood. Clonotypes shared by all four sorted-subset donors showed higher generation probabilities than non-shared clonotypes. Naive subsets generally had larger estimated clonotype richness than memory subsets. Incomplete sequencing was indicated by rarefaction of sorted-subset datasets, despite the large sequencing depth. Based on pairwise subsampling, the degree of clonotype sharing among donors was expected to be affected by sequencing depth. Because the study included only a small number of donors, the genetic and exposure-history diversity represented was limited.

The donors were healthy, HIV-negative adults who had no recently reported acute infections or vaccinations. All donors were Caucasian adults living in Nashville, Tennessee, USA. CD4+ T cells were enriched through magnetic negative selection, after which naive cells were positively selected on CD45RA and the remaining negative fraction served as the memory subset. Blood was collected by leukapheresis, and PBMCs were isolated by Ficoll-Histopaque density gradient centrifugation and then cryopreserved in liquid nitrogen vapor phase. Purity and quantity of every magnetically sorted T cell population were checked by analytical flow cytometry. Genomic DNA was isolated from every sorted fraction and measured by UV absorbance on a Nanodrop 2000c. Using the deep immunoSEQ assay, TCR CDR3 regions were amplified from genomic DNA by multiplex PCR. Extracted genomic DNA from each cell subset was spread evenly across all wells of several immunoSEQ 96-well plates, with each plate serving as a replicate. For sorted subsets, around 200 ng genomic DNA, equal to tens of thousands of T cell genomes, was loaded into each replicate PCR. The purified libraries were quantified using a Qubit 3.0 fluorometer, sized with a Bioanalyzer 2100, and then quantified again using the KAPA Library Quantification kit. A separate single-read 150-cycle Illumina NextSeq 550 flow cell was used to sequence each immunoSEQ 96-well plate. The authors' pipeline ran thus. The immunoSEQ output contained only junctional sequences without quality scores, so filtering could not match that applied to full-length reads. Sequences were annotated with PyIR, a Python wrapper for IgBLAST v1.9, and V/J genes and CDR3 were assigned using IMGT germline references. Any read was removed if the V/J assignment was weak (E-value above 1e-6), the CDR3 was missing, or the read contained stop codons, out-of-frame junctions, or ambiguous translated residues. V3J clonotypes were defined by identical inferred V gene, J gene, and CDR3 amino acid sequence. Percentage overlap between repertoires was computed as shared unique clonotypes divided by the size of the smaller repertoire. Three approaches were used to assess repertoire richness: RTK rarefaction, the Chao1 estimator, and Recon v2.1 estimates of unobserved clonotypes. OLGA was used to compute generation probabilities for all TCRbeta clonotypes that the gDNA method yielded from several donors. TCRdb holds this immuneACCESS table with in-frame rearrangements only. Some clones are missing; in checked studies, unresolved V genes explain under half, and the rest has no known cause. V and J calls and clone size are those listed in that table; D and trimming were worked out from the DNA. Present in this sample are approximately 2,000,000 clones, roughly 90% of which were seen just once. The ten largest clonotypes hold 0.3% to 0.4% of the sample.

Reading the germline V gene gives CDR1 WSHSY and CDR2 SAAADI. The cysteine opens and the phenylalanine closes a CDR3 of 14 amino acids. Only CDR3 DNA is held: 42 bases, read in frame from base 1. V ends up 3 bases short and J 5 bases short, with an unmatched junction base count of 3. Here the chain combines TRBV10-2 and TRBJ2-5; the central 10 bases match TRBD2. Material: naive CD4+ T cells from PBMCs. This specimen's cell subset or site label, interpreted: CD45RA+ positively selected. This receptor was obtained from a man aged 18 to 35 in good health. Some clones in this sample may be carry-over from other donors' samples. The CDR3 region reads CASSEAGGRETQYF. The DNA is as follows: TGCGCCAGCAGTGAAGCGGGAGGGCGTGAGACCCAGTACTTC.